These 17 T cell receptor beta chains were sequenced from one sample in a study of blood T cell repertoires in COVID-19. The method was immunoSEQ multiplex PCR; TCRdb's version includes in-frame clones alone and lacks a portion of them. The table has about 87,000 clones, over 70% seen once. Sequencing was carried out using peripheral blood. The receptor set was obtained from a woman aged 50 to 60 with acute or convalescent COVID-19.

The chain has TRBV30 and TRBJ1-1, with 7 bases identical to TRBD1. The CDR3 has 13 amino acids. Losses at the gene ends were 5 bases for V and 0 bases for J; bases not matched to a gene: 3. CDR1 and CDR2 (germline): GTSNPN, SVGIG (reference sequence). The CDR3 sequence: CAWVGQLNTEAFF. The CDR3, as DNA: TGTGCCTGGGTGGGACAGCTGAACACTGAAGCTTTCTTT.

J is TRBJ1-3 and V is TRBV6-5; D is perhaps TRBD1 (5 bases). This CDR3 comprises 14 residues. The V end lost 6 bases, the J end lost 5 bases, and 14 bases lay between the germline ends. CDR1 is MNHEY, CDR2 SVGAGI, per germline. CDR3 protein: CASRPGTRRNTIYF. The CDR3 DNA is TGTGCCAGCAGGCCCGGGACTCGCAGAAACACCATATATTTT.

The chain recombines TRBV19 with TRBJ1-6; D is possibly TRBD1 (5 bases). V dropped 9 bases and J dropped 7 bases, with 22 bases sitting between them. The germline gives CDR1 LNHDA, CDR2 SQIVND (reference sequence). The CDR3 consists of 16 residues. CDR3 in DNA: TGTGCCAGCCGACCCGAAGGGCAGGGCGACAATTCACCCCTCCACTTT. Residues: CASRPEGQGDNSPLHF.

This clone occurred a few times. The CDR3 region has the DNA TGTGCCAGCAGTTCTCTCGCGGGGGCCAGTAGCAATCAGCCCCAGCATTTT. Translated: CASSSLAGASSNQPQHF. The gene calls are TRBV28 and TRBJ1-5; a weak D match, TRBD1 (6 bases). Germline assignment: CDR1 MDHEN and CDR2 SYDVKM. CDR3 length: 17 residues. The V end was cut by 4 bases, the J end by 0 bases, with 16 bases between.

The chain has TRBV19 and TRBJ1-5; perhaps TRBD1 as D (5 bases). Germline CDR1 is LNHDA and CDR2 is SQIVND (reference sequence). Between the trimmed V and J ends, which lost 2 bases and 5 bases, there was a span of 16 bases. The CDR3 consists of 16 residues. Here the CDR3 reads CASSILREDNHQPQHF. In DNA, the CDR3 is TGTGCCAGTAGTATACTTAGGGAGGACAACCATCAGCCCCAGCATTTT.

The chain is built from TRBV6-5 and TRBJ2-5, with TRBD2 as a possible D gene (6 bases). There are 13 residues in the CDR3. The V end lost 3 bases, the J end lost 4 bases, and 9 bases lay between the germline ends. Germline lookup yields CDR1 MNHEY and CDR2 SVGAGI. In DNA, the CDR3 is TGTGCCAGCAGTTATGACGGGGGAGAGACCCAGTACTTC. As protein: CASSYDGGETQYF.

The chain joins TRBV10-3 to TRBJ1-1; no clear D gene. Looked up from germline, CDR1 is ENHRY and CDR2 is SYGVKD. The CDR3 length is 13 residues. Trimming removed 3 bases at V and 1 base at J, with 6 bases between. The CDR3 here is CAISERGNTEAFF. CDR3 nucleotide sequence: TGTGCCATCAGTGAAAGAGGGAACACTGAAGCTTTCTTT.

This clone has only a few counts. V is TRBV4-3 and J is TRBJ2-1, with 9 positions matching TRBD2. The CDR3 consists of 17 residues. Germline V gene lookup returns CDR1 LGHNA and CDR2 YSLEER. Trimming took 0 bases from V and 7 from J; bases not matched to a gene: 10. The CDR3 reads CASSQDWSGGTLNEQFF. CDR3 coding DNA: TGCGCCAGCAGCCAAGATTGGAGCGGGGGGACCCTGAATGAGCAGTTCTTC.

This chain links TRBV5-1 with TRBJ2-3; the D gene is possibly TRBD1 (6 bases). This CDR3 has 15 residues. Germline lookup yields CDR1 SGHRS and CDR2 YFSETQ. Trimming stripped 4 bases from V and 2 bases from J, with 14 bases between. CDR3 DNA sequence: TGCGCCAGCAGCCCCCCAGGGGCGGACACAGATACGCAGTATTTT. It translates to CASSPPGADTDTQYF.

This clone was counted a few times. The CDR3 sequence is CASRQGALSEQYF. The CDR3 region has the DNA TGTGCCAGTAGACAGGGGGCGCTGAGCGAGCAGTACTTC. The chain links TRBV25-1 to TRBJ2-7; 10 bases are shared with TRBD1. Germline trimming cut 9 bases from V and 6 bases from J; bases unmatched to any gene: 8. This CDR3 is built from 13 residues. Germline assignment: CDR1 MGHDK and CDR2 SYGVNS.

This clone appeared once. The chain couples TRBV5-4 to TRBJ1-3, with 9 bases lining up with TRBD1. Germline trimming cut 4 bases from V and 2 bases from J; bases unmatched to any gene: 4. Germline lookup yields CDR1 SGHNT and CDR2 YYREEE (reference sequence). CDR3 length: 15 residues. Written as DNA, the CDR3 is TGTGCCAGCAGCCCCGGGACAGGGACTGGAAACACCATATATTTT. It specifies CASSPGTGTGNTIYF.

This chain joins TRBV4-3 and TRBJ1-2, with D tentatively TRBD1 (5 bases). The CDR3 covers 13 residues. Germline-derived CDR1 and CDR2 are LGHNA and YSLEER. Trimming removed 1 base at V and 6 bases at J, with 9 bases between. This CDR3 reads CASSQGQGNGYTF. CDR3 DNA: TGCGCCAGCAGCCAAGGTCAGGGCAATGGCTACACCTTC.

The chain is built from TRBV6-2 or TRBV6-3 and TRBJ2-1; no clear D gene. The germline V gene has CDR1 MNHEY and CDR2 SVGEGT. Trimming took off 4 bases at V and 0 bases at J, with 13 bases between the two ends. This CDR3 comprises 16 residues. CDR3 residues: CASSLEPYSSYNEQFF. In nucleotides, the CDR3 is TGTGCCAGCAGTTTAGAGCCGTACAGCTCCTACAATGAGCAGTTCTTC.

This clone has only a few counts. The chain is built from TRBV5-1 and TRBJ1-2; maybe TRBD1 (6 bases). CDR3 length: 14 amino acids. Germline V gene sequence: CDR1 SGHRS, CDR2 YFSETQ. Deletions cut 2 bases from V and 2 bases from J, with 10 bases between. The CDR3 spells CASSLGGTNYGYTF. The CDR3, as DNA: TGCGCCAGCAGCTTAGGGGGTACGAACTATGGCTACACCTTC.

The rearrangement uses TRBV18 and TRBJ2-7; D might be TRBD2 (5 bases). Between the trimmed V and J ends, which lost 2 bases and 3 bases, there was a span of 23 bases. The germline gives CDR1 KGHSH, CDR2 LQKENI. This CDR3 is built from 18 residues. CDR3 residues: CASSPNQRHEGTIYEQYF. The CDR3 DNA sequence: TGTGCCAGCTCACCAAACCAACGCCACGAGGGAACAATCTACGAGCAGTACTTC.

The chain joins TRBV18 to TRBJ2-3; a possible D gene is TRBD2 (6 bases). V dropped 3 bases and J dropped 8 bases, with 21 bases sitting between them. The CDR3 is 16 amino acids. Looked up from germline, CDR1 is KGHSH and CDR2 is LQKENI. CDR3 DNA: TGTGCCAGCTCACCGGGCGGGGCAGCAGCACAGATTACGCAGTATTTT. Translating it yields CASSPGGAAAQITQYF.

CDR3 in amino acids: CASSVGAPSPPQHF. Written as DNA, the CDR3 is TGTGCCAGCAGTGTAGGGGCTCCCTCGCCGCCCCAGCATTTT. The chain couples TRBV2 to TRBJ1-5; D is perhaps TRBD1 (5 bases). Trimming pared 4 bases from V and 9 bases from J, leaving 16 bases between. This CDR3 has 14 amino acids. Germline values: CDR1 SNHLY, CDR2 FYNNEI.